Below, one TCR beta chain is given with its context. The antigen remains undetermined. This sample stems from a study of cytomegalovirus exposure and HLA in healthy donors. Points from the study as a whole: Most TCR beta V segments were productive about 90% or about 30% of the time in an earlier analysis. Later analysis associated a missense DCLRE1C variant with TCR beta V- and J-gene trimming.

Deletions cut 1 base from V and 2 bases from J, with 8 bases between. CDR3 length: 14 residues. CDR1 is LGHNA and CDR2 is YSLEER in the germline V gene. The study ran its PCR with 60 Vbeta and 13 Jbeta primers. Methods used by the authors: A follow-up analysis tallied 70 million to 80 million unique TCR beta chains, roughly 9.9 million shared. The table came from immunoSEQ multiplex PCR; TCRdb's copy has only in-frame clones and leaves some out. V, J and clone size are taken as reported in that table, and D and trimming were inferred from the DNA itself. The sample has just under 80,000 clones, over 65% seen once.

This sequence originates from a man in his forties in good health and CMV-seronegative. The sequenced sample was PBMCs. This chain joins TRBV4-3 and TRBJ1-1, with D uncertain. CDR3 sequence (DNA): TGCGCCAGCAGCCAAGTTTATTCCAACACTGAAGCTTTCTTT. Translating gives CASSQVYSNTEAFF.